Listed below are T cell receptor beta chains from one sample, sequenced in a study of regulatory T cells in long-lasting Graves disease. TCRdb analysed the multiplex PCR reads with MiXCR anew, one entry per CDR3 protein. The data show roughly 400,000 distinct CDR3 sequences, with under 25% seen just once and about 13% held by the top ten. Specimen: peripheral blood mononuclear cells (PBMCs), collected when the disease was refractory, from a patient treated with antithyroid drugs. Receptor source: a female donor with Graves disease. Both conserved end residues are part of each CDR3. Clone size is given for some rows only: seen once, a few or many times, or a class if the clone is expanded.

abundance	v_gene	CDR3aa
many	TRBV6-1	CASTLIAGQAYEQYF
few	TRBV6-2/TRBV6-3	CASSGLAEHYEQYF
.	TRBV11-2	CASSSVNGDEQYF
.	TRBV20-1	CSARFAGRPNTGELFF
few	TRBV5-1	CASSEPSRGLYEQYF
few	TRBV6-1	CASSLGQAIAANEKLFF
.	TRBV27	CASSPLRAQLPYEQYF
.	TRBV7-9	CASSLAARASNYEQYF
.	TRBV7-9	CASSLIGAIGNNEQFF
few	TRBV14	CASSHIKSSRQRYGYTF
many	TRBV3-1	CASSRTFRRETQYF
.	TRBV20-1	CSARDRWTSNQPQHF
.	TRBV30	CAWSAGGSRSPLHF
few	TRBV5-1	CASSSRGDSYEQYF
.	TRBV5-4	CASSLRQGRDTEAFF
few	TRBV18	CASSPPRGAKNIQYF
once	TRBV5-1	CASSSPGGGNTGELFF
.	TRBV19	CASSSGGGSSYEQYF
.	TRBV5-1	CASSFSLGGDMTYEQYF
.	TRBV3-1	CASSRPLAGITDTQYF
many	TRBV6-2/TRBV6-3	CASSWGTGVNYEQYF
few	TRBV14	CASSQELAGVETQYF
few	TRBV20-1	CSAIEGKGNQPQHF
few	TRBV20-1	CSVTSGYEQYF
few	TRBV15	CATSRGTTQETQYF
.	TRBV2	CASRRAQETSGNTIYF
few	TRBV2	CASSAEEGSGNTIYF
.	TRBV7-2	CASSLVQGGSYKQYF
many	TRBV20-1	CSVTRRSKNIQYF
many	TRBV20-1	CSALSRDAYEQYF
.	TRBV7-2	CASKKADSYNEQFF
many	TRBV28	CASSPISGAYEQYF
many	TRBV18	CASSPEVEQYF
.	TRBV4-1	CASSPTGQGGSYEQYF
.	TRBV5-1	CASSVLAGLGGSYNEQFF
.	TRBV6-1	CASSAISGGAETQYF
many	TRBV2	CASPQTGYYGYTF
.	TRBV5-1	CASSFGGGTTEAFF
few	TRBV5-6	CASSFGERNTEAFF
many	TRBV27	CASSLSLQGGHNEQFF
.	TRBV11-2	CASSQELGDSYEQYF